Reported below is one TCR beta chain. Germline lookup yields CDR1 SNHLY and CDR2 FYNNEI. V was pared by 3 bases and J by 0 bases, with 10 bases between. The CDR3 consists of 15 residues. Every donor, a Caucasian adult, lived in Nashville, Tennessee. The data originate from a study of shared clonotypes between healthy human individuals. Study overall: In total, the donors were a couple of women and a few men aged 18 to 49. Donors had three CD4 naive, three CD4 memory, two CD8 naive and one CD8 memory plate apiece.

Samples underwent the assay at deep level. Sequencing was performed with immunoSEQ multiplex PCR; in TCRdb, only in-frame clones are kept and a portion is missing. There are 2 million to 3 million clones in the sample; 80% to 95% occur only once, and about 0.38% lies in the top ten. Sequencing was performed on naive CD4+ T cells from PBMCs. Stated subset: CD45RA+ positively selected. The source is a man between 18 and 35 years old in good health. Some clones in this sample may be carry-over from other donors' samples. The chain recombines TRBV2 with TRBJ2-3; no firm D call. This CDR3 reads CASSDSSKSTDTQYF. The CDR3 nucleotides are TGTGCCAGCAGTGATAGTAGCAAGAGCACAGATACGCAGTATTTT. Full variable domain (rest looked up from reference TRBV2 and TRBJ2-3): EPEVTQTPSHQVTQMGQEVILRCVPISNHLYFYWYRQILGQKVEFLVSFYNNEISEKSEIFDDQFSVERPDGSNFTLKIRSTKLEDSAMYFCASSDSSKSTDTQYFGPGTRLTVL.